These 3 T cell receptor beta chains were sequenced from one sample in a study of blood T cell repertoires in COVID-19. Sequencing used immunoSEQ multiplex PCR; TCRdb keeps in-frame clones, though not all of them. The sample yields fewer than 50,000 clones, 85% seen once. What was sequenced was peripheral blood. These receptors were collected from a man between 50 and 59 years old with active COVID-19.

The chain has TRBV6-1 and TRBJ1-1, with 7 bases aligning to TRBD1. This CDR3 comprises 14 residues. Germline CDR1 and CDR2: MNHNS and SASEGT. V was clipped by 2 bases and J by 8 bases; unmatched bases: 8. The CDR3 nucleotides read TGTGCCAGCAGTGAAAAGGGCAGGGGACAGGAAGCTTTCTTT. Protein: CASSEKGRGQEAFF.

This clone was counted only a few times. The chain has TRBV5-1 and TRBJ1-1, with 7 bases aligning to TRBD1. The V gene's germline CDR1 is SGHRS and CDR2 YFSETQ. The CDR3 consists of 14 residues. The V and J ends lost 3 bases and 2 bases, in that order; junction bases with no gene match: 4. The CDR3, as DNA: TGCGCCAGCAGCTATGGGACAGTAAACACTGAAGCTTTCTTT. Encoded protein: CASSYGTVNTEAFF.

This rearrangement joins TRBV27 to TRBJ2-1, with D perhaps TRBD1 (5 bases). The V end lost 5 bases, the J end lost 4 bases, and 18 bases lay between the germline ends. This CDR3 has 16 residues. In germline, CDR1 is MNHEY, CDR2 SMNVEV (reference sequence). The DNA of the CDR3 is TGTGCCAGCAGTATTAAGGGGTCGCCTACATACAATGAGCAGTTCTTC. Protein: CASSIKGSPTYNEQFF.